This T cell receptor beta chain was identified during a study of beta chain features in type 1 diabetes. Notes on this clone: Its antigen is currently unknown.

Germline lookup yields CDR1 SEHNR and CDR2 FQNEAQ (reference sequence). V dropped 0 bases and J dropped 10 bases, with 10 bases sitting between them. This CDR3 region has 13 residues. Whole-study findings and limits: Whether HLA type affects TCRB rearrangement stayed undetermined in the present work. Within patients, naive, central memory and Treg TCRB repertoires seemed more similar than within healthy donors.

Of the isolated RNA, all was reverse transcribed, and so the sequenced material was expressed TCRB transcripts. An average of around 3.9 million reads was obtained for naive, central memory and regulatory T cell samples. Repertoires were generated with immunoSEQ multiplex PCR, while TCRdb's copy carries only in-frame clones and drops some. The sample contains approximately 38,000 clones, 49% of which appear only once. The origin of this receptor is a woman between 18 and 30 years old in good health. The source material was central memory CD4+ T cells from blood. The chain combines TRBV7-9 with TRBJ2-1, with no clear D. CDR3 DNA sequence: TGTGCCAGCAGCTTAGCGCGGAGTAACGAGCAGTTCTTC. Amino acid sequence: CASSLARSNEQFF.